Each of the 20 T cell receptor beta chains below was sequenced from the same sample in a study of shared clonotypes between healthy human individuals. The naive CD8 fraction comprised CD45RO-negative cells positively selected for CCR7 and excluded terminally differentiated effector memory CD45RA+ cells. Clones were read by immunoSEQ multiplex PCR, and TCRdb kept only the in-frame ones, dropping some. The profile shows about 550,000 clones, nearly 97% of them singletons. Input material: naive CD8+ T cells sorted from blood. All receptors derive from a woman younger than 45 in good health.

The count of this clone is one. This CDR3 is CSVEELQVRTQYF. The CDR3 DNA reads as TGCAGCGTTGAAGAGCTGCAGGTTAGGACCCAGTACTTC. The chain couples TRBV29-1 to TRBJ2-5; D unclear. Trimming removed 0 bases from V and 7 bases from J, with 12 bases in between. CDR1 and CDR2 from the germline V gene are SQVTM and ANQGSEA. The CDR3 consists of 13 residues. Looking up the rest from reference TRBV29-1 and TRBJ2-5 gives the full variable domain: SAVISQKPSRDICQRGTSLTIQCQVDSQVTMMFWYRQQPGQSLTLIATANQGSEATYESGFVIDKFPISRPNLTFSTLTVSNMSPEDSSIYLCSVEELQVRTQYFGPGTRLLVL.

This clone was seen only once. The chain has TRBV2 and TRBJ2-1; 8 bases line up with TRBD1. The CDR3 length is 16 residues. CDR1 and CDR2 (germline): SNHLY, FYNNEI. V lost 6 bases and J lost 0; bases outside the gene matches: 7. CDR3 DNA: TGTGCCAGCAGCCGAGGACAGGGCAGCTCCTACAATGAGCAGTTCTTC. Its translation is CASSRGQGSSYNEQFF.

This chain connects TRBV27 to TRBJ2-5; 10 nucleotides match TRBD2. This CDR3 is built from 15 residues. Germline CDR1 reads MNHEY; CDR2 reads SMNVEV (reference sequence). Trimming removed 4 bases from V and 5 bases from J; junction bases left unmatched: 7. Written as DNA, the CDR3 is TGTGCCAGCAGTTCCGGGACTAGCGTTAGGGAGACCCAGTACTTC. Its protein is CASSSGTSVRETQYF.

The chain couples TRBV7-6 to TRBJ2-5, with TRBD2 matching 10 bases. CDR1 is SGHVS and CDR2 is FNYEAQ in the germline V gene. With 2 bases clipped from V and 5 bases from J, the junction kept 8 bases outside the gene matches. The length of the CDR3 is 16 residues. The chain's CDR3 is CASSLRLAGVVETQYF. As DNA, the CDR3 is TGTGCCAGCAGCTTAAGGCTAGCGGGGGTTGTGGAGACCCAGTACTTC.

The chain couples TRBV14 to TRBJ2-1, with 12 bases that match TRBD2. Germline CDR1 and CDR2: SGHDN and FVKESK. The CDR3 loop spans 17 amino acids. The V and J ends lost 2 bases and 9 bases, in that order; junction bases with no gene match: 11. The CDR3 DNA follows: TGTGCCAGCAGCCAACCTCTTGGACTAGCGGGATCCACTGAGCAGTTCTTC. Translation: CASSQPLGLAGSTEQFF.

This clone has a single count. The chain links TRBV11-2 to TRBJ1-2; 7 bases match TRBD1. Trimming removed 5 bases from V and 2 bases from J; junction bases left unmatched: 2. CDR1 is SGHAT, CDR2 FQNNGV, per germline. CDR3 length equals 13 residues. The CDR3 nucleotides are TGTGCCAGCAGCCCGGGACAGAACTATGGCTACACCTTC. Amino acid sequence: CASSPGQNYGYTF.

The rearrangement links TRBV7-7 to TRBJ2-2, with 7 bases identical to TRBD1. V gave up 4 bases and J gave up 5 bases; unmatched junction bases: 1. Germline CDR1 reads SSHAT; CDR2 reads FNYEAQ (reference sequence). This CDR3 is built from 13 residues. The CDR3 DNA follows: TGTGCCAGCAGCTACAGGGGTACCGGGGAGCTGTTTTTT. This sequence encodes CASSYRGTGELFF.

V usage is TRBV27 and J usage is TRBJ1-3; TRBD1 matches at 11 bases. The CDR3 runs 16 residues. Germline V gene sequence: CDR1 MNHEY, CDR2 SMNVEV (reference sequence). The trim removed 5 bases at V and 4 bases at J, leaving 7 bases unmatched. The CDR3 coding sequence is TGTGCCAGCAGTCCTGGACAGGGGGCAGGAGGAAACACCATATATTTT. Residues: CASSPGQGAGGNTIYF.

The chain links TRBV27 to TRBJ1-5; no clear D. V gave up 8 bases and J gave up 2 bases, with 10 bases separating them. There are 13 residues in the CDR3. Germline V gives CDR1 MNHEY, CDR2 SMNVEV (reference sequence). The CDR3 coding sequence is TGTGCCAGCTGCCGGGTTGGCAATCAGCCCCAGCATTTT. Translating gives CASCRVGNQPQHF.

This sequence joins TRBV5-4 and TRBJ2-7; 8 bases line up with TRBD2. With V trimmed by 4 bases and J by 6 bases, 6 bases remained unmatched. Germline V gene lookup returns CDR1 SGHNT and CDR2 YYREEE (reference sequence). The CDR3 has 13 residues. The CDR3 nucleotides read TGTGCCAGCAGCCACGGACTAGCTGCCGAGCAGTACTTC. As protein: CASSHGLAAEQYF.

The chain uses TRBV6-5 and TRBJ2-1; 9 nucleotides line up with TRBD2. With 0 bases clipped from V and 5 bases from J, the junction kept 2 bases outside the gene matches. There are 15 residues in the CDR3. Looked up from germline, CDR1 is MNHEY and CDR2 is SVGAGI. Here the CDR3 reads CASSYSSGSHNEQFF. The CDR3 nucleotides are TGTGCCAGCAGTTACTCTAGCGGGAGCCACAATGAGCAGTTCTTC.

This chain links TRBV7-9 with TRBJ1-2, with D possibly being TRBD1 (5 bases). V lost 5 bases and J lost 2, with 9 bases in between. The V gene's germline CDR1 is SEHNR and CDR2 FQNEAQ (reference sequence). CDR3 length equals 13 residues. The CDR3 DNA reads as TGTGCCAGCAGCGCCCGGGACAACTATGGCTACACCTTC. This gives the protein CASSARDNYGYTF.

This CDR3 is CASSSPDESNTGELFF. For the CDR3, the DNA is TGTGCCAGCAGCTCGCCGGACGAATCGAACACCGGGGAGCTGTTTTTT. This chain uses TRBV7-9 with TRBJ2-2; no reliable D call. The CDR3 contains 16 residues. The V and J ends lost 4 bases and 0 bases respectively, with 12 bases between them. Germline V gene sequence: CDR1 SEHNR, CDR2 FQNEAQ (reference sequence).

The rearrangement links TRBV4-1 to TRBJ2-2; 13 nucleotides align to TRBD2. This CDR3 has 20 amino acids. Losses at the gene ends were 1 base for V and 3 bases for J; bases not matched to a gene: 11. The germline gives CDR1 MGHRA, CDR2 YSYEKL. CDR3 DNA sequence: TGCGCCAGCAGCCAAGGGTCGAGTCGGACTAGCGGGAGTTACACCGGGGAGCTGTTTTTT. This encodes CASSQGSSRTSGSYTGELFF.

The chain couples TRBV21-1 to TRBJ1-1; the D segment call TRBD1 is taken from the table without a DNA check. TRBV21-1 is noted as a pseudogene. The CDR3 extends over 14 amino acids. The CDR3 region has the DNA TGTGCCAGCAGCAAGGGACAGGGAGGCACTGAAGCTTTCTTT. Translating gives CASSKGQGGTEAFF.

The chain links TRBV7-8 to TRBJ2-2; 14 nucleotides line up with TRBD2. Germline lookup yields CDR1 SGHVS and CDR2 FQNEAQ. The CDR3 sequence is 17 residues long. V trimming: 5 bases; J trimming: 6 bases; junction bases outside the gene matches: 8. The CDR3 nucleotides read TGTGCCAGCAGCCCACCGACTAGCGGGAGGGTGGCCGGGGAGCTGTTTTTT. The encoded protein is CASSPPTSGRVAGELFF.

This chain joins TRBV19 and TRBJ2-1; D perhaps matches TRBD2 (6 bases). Trimming stripped 5 bases from V and 6 bases from J, with 20 bases between. The CDR3 has 16 residues. CDR1 and CDR2 from the germline V gene are LNHDA and SQIVND (reference sequence). CDR3 bases: TGTGCCAGTAGTCCCTACTCGATCCTGGAGGGCAATGAGCAGTTCTTC. Protein product: CASSPYSILEGNEQFF.

The chain has TRBV4-2 and TRBJ2-5, with D perhaps TRBD1 (6 bases). The J call is uncertain, as TRBJ2-7 better fits the DNA end. The CDR3 loop spans 15 amino acids. Germline V gene sequence: CDR1 LGHNA, CDR2 YNFKEQ. The CDR3 DNA is TGTGCCAGCAGCCAAGCCCCGACAGGATCCTACGAGCAGTACTTC. Amino acids: CASSQAPTGSYEQYF.

The chain employs TRBV5-5 and TRBJ2-7; 10 nucleotides match TRBD2. Germline V gives CDR1 SGHKS, CDR2 YYEKEE (reference sequence). The CDR3 spans 15 residues. Trimming removed 5 bases from V and 3 bases from J; junction bases left unmatched: 8. The CDR3 nucleotides read TGTGCCAGCAGGCCCGGGACTAGCGATTACTACGAGCAGTACTTC. Translation gives CASRPGTSDYYEQYF.

The rearrangement links TRBV19 to TRBJ1-1; D might be TRBD1 (5 bases). V lost 10 bases to trimming and J lost 4 bases, with 19 bases between them. The length of the CDR3 is 14 residues. Germline V CDR1 and CDR2: LNHDA, SQIVND (reference sequence). DNA of the CDR3: TGTGCCACTACGACTAGGGGTGGGGGCACTGAAGCTTTCTTT. This gives the protein CATTTRGGGTEAFF. Drawing the rest from reference TRBV19 and TRBJ1-1, the complete variable domain is DGGITQSPKYLFRKEGQNVTLSCEQNLNHDAMYWYRQDPGQGLRLIYYSQIVNDFQKGDIAEGYSVSREKKESFPLTVTSAQKNPTAFYLCATTTRGGGTEAFFGQGTRLTVV.